This passage covers 21 T cell receptor beta chains from one sample sequenced in a study of control samples from healthy donors and cancer patients (dated by TCRdb to the early 2020s). The library was generated by the immunoSEQ multiplex PCR assay. Held by TCRdb, this immuneACCESS table contains in-frame sequences only and omits some clones. Under half of the omission traces to an unresolved V gene where checked; the cause of the rest is unknown. The sample records 170,000 or so clones, 85% to 95% of which are singletons. Approximately 1.4% of the sample lies in the top ten. The sample taken for sequencing was blood. The receptors stem from a woman aged 18-29 years in good health.

J is TRBJ1-1 and V is TRBV11-2; the match to TRBD1 covers 7 bases. The CDR3 has 14 residues. Trimming removed 5 bases from V and 7 bases from J; junction bases left unmatched: 10. Germline values: CDR1 SGHAT, CDR2 FQNNGV. The CDR3 reads CASSMKTGRNEAFF. The CDR3, as DNA: TGTGCCAGCAGCATGAAGACAGGGCGGAATGAAGCTTTCTTT.

V is TRBV6-5 and J is TRBJ2-6; D is unclear. Germline values: CDR1 MNHEY, CDR2 SVGAGI. The CDR3 totals 13 residues. The ends were cut back, 6 bases at V and 0 bases at J, with 3 bases in the middle. CDR3 sequence reads: CASRASGANVLTF. CDR3 DNA sequence: TGTGCCAGCAGGGCCTCTGGGGCCAACGTCCTGACTTTC.

V is TRBV3-1 (or the pseudogene TRBV3-2) and J is TRBJ2-7, with 8 bases matching TRBD2. The ends lost 1 base at V and 2 bases at J; junction bases unmatched: 16. Germline CDR1 and CDR2: LGHDT and YNNKEL (reference sequence). CDR3 length equals 19 residues. CDR3 nucleotides: TGTGCCAGCAGCCAAGTAACGCGGGGGGCCGGGACATTGACCTACGAGCAGTACTTC. Amino acids: CASSQVTRGAGTLTYEQYF.

The chain recombines TRBV6-2 or TRBV6-3 with TRBJ2-7; TRBD2 might be the D (7 bases). This CDR3 is built from 16 residues. In germline, CDR1 is MNHEY, CDR2 SVGEGT. Trimming removed 5 bases at V and 3 bases at J, with 20 bases between. The CDR3 reads CASSPSGRGPDYEQYF. For the CDR3, the DNA is TGTGCCAGCAGTCCCTCGGGGCGGGGGCCCGACTACGAGCAGTACTTC.

The chain employs TRBV29-1 and TRBJ1-3; maybe TRBD1 (5 bases). Trimming shortened V by 7 bases and J by 8 bases, and 24 bases separated the two germline ends. CDR1 is SQVTM, CDR2 ANQGSEA, per germline. The CDR3 runs to 15 residues. For the CDR3, the DNA is TGCAGCGCTGGGGTTCCGGGACCTACGACGGACACCATATATTTT. As protein: CSAGVPGPTTDTIYF.

The chain links TRBV6-5 to TRBJ2-2; D is perhaps TRBD2 (6 bases). This CDR3 has 11 amino acids. From germline, CDR1 is MNHEY and CDR2 SVGAGI. Deletions cut 5 bases from V and 13 bases from J, with 11 bases between. The CDR3 loop is CASSREDGLFF. CDR3 nucleotide sequence: TGTGCCAGCAGTAGGGAGGATGGGCTGTTTTTT.

This chain links TRBV7-9 with TRBJ2-7; 7 positions match TRBD1. Germline CDR1 is SEHNR and CDR2 is FQNEAQ (reference sequence). The CDR3 has 13 amino acids. V lost 5 bases, J lost 2 bases, and 3 bases stayed unmatched. CDR3 DNA: TGTGCCAGCAGCATGGGACAGACCTACGAGCAGTACTTC. It translates to CASSMGQTYEQYF.

The gene calls are TRBV27 and TRBJ1-2, with D possibly being TRBD1 (5 bases). Germline V gives CDR1 MNHEY, CDR2 SMNVEV (reference sequence). The CDR3 spans 13 residues. The V and J ends lost 5 bases and 6 bases respectively, with 13 bases between them. The CDR3 reads CASSPLGLHGYTF. In DNA form, the CDR3 reads TGTGCCAGCAGTCCATTGGGACTCCATGGCTACACCTTC.

The rearrangement links TRBV7-2 to TRBJ2-6; D is possibly TRBD1 (6 bases). The CDR3 sequence is 17 residues long. Germline V gives CDR1 SGHTA, CDR2 FQGNSA. The V end lost 2 bases, the J end lost 4 bases, and 15 bases lay between the germline ends. CDR3 bases: TGTGCCAGCAGCTTAAATCCCCTAGGGACAGGGGCCAACGTCCTGACTTTC. It specifies CASSLNPLGTGANVLTF.

The chain combines TRBV27 with TRBJ2-5; 9 nucleotides line up with TRBD1. V lost 2 bases and J lost 7; bases outside the gene matches: 14. This CDR3 region has 17 residues. Germline V gene lookup returns CDR1 MNHEY and CDR2 SMNVEV (reference sequence). This CDR3 reads CASSLAPGQGGVRTQYF. The CDR3 DNA reads as TGTGCCAGCAGTTTAGCCCCGGGACAGGGTGGGGTCCGGACCCAGTACTTC.

V usage is TRBV19 and J usage is TRBJ1-1; 11 nucleotides line up with TRBD1. Germline values: CDR1 LNHDA, CDR2 SQIVND (reference sequence). Unmatched junction bases numbered 7, after V lost 0 bases and J lost 1 base. The CDR3 length is 18 residues. The CDR3 nucleotides are TGTGCCAGTAGTATAGATATCCGGGGACAGGGGGAGAACACTGAAGCTTTCTTT. This encodes CASSIDIRGQGENTEAFF.

The V call is TRBV7-2, the J call TRBJ2-5; a weak D match, TRBD1 (6 bases). CDR3 length: 12 amino acids. The V gene lost 6 bases and the J gene lost 5 bases, with 10 bases spanning the gap. Germline V gene sequence: CDR1 SGHTA, CDR2 FQGNSA. CDR3 bases: TGTGCCAGCAGACGACAGGAGGAGACCCAGTACTTC. Protein sequence: CASRRQEETQYF. The variable domain in full, completed from reference TRBV7-2 and TRBJ2-5, reads GAGVSQSPSNKVTEKGKDVELRCDPISGHTALYWYRQSLGQGLEFLIYFQGNSAPDKSGLPSDRFSAERTGGSVSTLTIQRTQQEDSAVYLCASRRQEETQYFGPGTRLLVL.

The chain has TRBV7-2 and TRBJ1-2, with TRBD1 as a possible D gene (6 bases). This CDR3 comprises 15 residues. Between the trimmed V and J ends, which lost 5 bases and 4 bases, there was a span of 17 bases. Germline V CDR1 and CDR2: SGHTA, FQGNSA. The CDR3 DNA sequence: TGTGCCAGCAGCCCGGTCAGGGGCAGGGGCTATGGCTACACCTTC. Its protein product is CASSPVRGRGYGYTF. Full variable domain (missing parts from reference TRBV7-2 and TRBJ1-2): GAGVSQSPSNKVTEKGKDVELRCDPISGHTALYWYRQSLGQGLEFLIYFQGNSAPDKSGLPSDRFSAERTGGSVSTLTIQRTQQEDSAVYLCASSPVRGRGYGYTFGSGTRLTVV.

The rearrangement uses TRBV6-5 and TRBJ2-1; 7 positions match TRBD1. The CDR3 has 14 residues. Unmatched junction bases numbered 0, after V lost 2 bases and J lost 2 bases. From germline, CDR1 is MNHEY and CDR2 SVGAGI. The CDR3 DNA follows: TGTGCCAGCAGTTACCAGGGGGCCTACAATGAGCAGTTCTTC. Translated, it gives CASSYQGAYNEQFF.

J is TRBJ1-4 and V is TRBV7-8, with TRBD1 identical over 10 bases. This CDR3 spans 18 amino acids. V was pared by 5 bases and J by 3 bases, with 12 bases of the junction left unmatched. CDR1 is SGHVS, CDR2 FQNEAQ, per germline. CDR3: CASSLRDRGQISNEKLFF. DNA for the CDR3: TGTGCCAGCAGCCTACGGGACAGGGGACAGATCTCTAATGAAAAACTGTTTTTT.

The J gene is TRBJ1-1, the V gene TRBV10-3; the match to TRBD1 covers 7 bases. From germline, CDR1 is ENHRY and CDR2 SYGVKD. CDR3 size: 14 residues. V gave up 3 bases and J gave up 1 base; unmatched junction bases: 2. The CDR3 reads CAISDQGENTEAFF. The CDR3 DNA reads TGTGCCATCAGTGACCAGGGGGAGAACACTGAAGCTTTCTTT.

J is TRBJ1-3 and V is TRBV6-6; the match to TRBD1 covers 8 bases. V dropped 5 bases and J dropped 0; count of bases not matched to a gene: 9. Germline V gene sequence: CDR1 MNHNY, CDR2 SVGAGI (reference sequence). The CDR3 is 17 amino acids. CDR3 in DNA: TGTGCCAGCAGTCGGACTGACAGGGGCCTCTCTGGAAACACCATATATTTT. This gives the protein CASSRTDRGLSGNTIYF.

The rearrangement uses TRBV19 and TRBJ2-1, with TRBD1 matching over 9 bases. The length of the CDR3 is 15 residues. Germline V gives CDR1 LNHDA, CDR2 SQIVND (reference sequence). With 2 bases clipped from V and 7 bases from J, the junction kept 6 bases outside the gene matches. This CDR3 is CASSIQGTGWNEQFF. In nucleotides, the CDR3 is TGTGCCAGTAGTATACAGGGGACAGGGTGGAATGAGCAGTTCTTC.

The chain has TRBV11-3 and TRBJ2-1, with D possibly being TRBD2 (6 bases). Trimming left V 3 bases short and J 6 bases short, with 15 bases between. CDR3 length equals 15 residues. The germline V gene has CDR1 SGHNT and CDR2 YENEEA. CDR3 loop: CASSLSSMGGNEQFF. The CDR3 bases are TGTGCCAGCAGCTTGTCTTCTATGGGGGGCAATGAGCAGTTCTTC.

The chain is built from TRBV19 and TRBJ1-2; TRBD1 agrees at 9 bases. The CDR3 length is 15 residues. Germline CDR1 reads LNHDA; CDR2 reads SQIVND (reference sequence). The V segment lost 5 bases and the J segment 2 bases; nucleotides outside the gene matches: 6. CDR3 residues: CASSVTGGGNYGYTF. The CDR3 DNA sequence: TGTGCCAGTAGTGTCACAGGGGGCGGAAACTATGGCTACACCTTC. Together with reference TRBV19 and TRBJ1-2, the CDR3 gives the full variable domain: DGGITQSPKYLFRKEGQNVTLSCEQNLNHDAMYWYRQDPGQGLRLIYYSQIVNDFQKGDIAEGYSVSREKKESFPLTVTSAQKNPTAFYLCASSVTGGGNYGYTFGSGTRLTVV.

The chain uses TRBV24-1 and TRBJ1-1; TRBD1 is a possible D gene (5 bases). Germline V gives CDR1 KGHDR, CDR2 SFDVKD. The V gene lost 3 bases and the J gene lost 8 bases, with 6 bases spanning the gap. This CDR3 contains 11 residues. The CDR3 DNA is TGTGCCACCAGTGATCACAGGGAAGCTTTCTTT. Protein sequence: CATSDHREAFF.